This TCR beta chain was captured by sequencing in a study of OX40 agonist ivuxolimab in advanced cancers. The assay was immunoSEQ multiplex PCR, and TCRdb's table has in-frame clones only and misses some. The sample has fewer than 20,000 clones; about 77% are singletons. In germline, CDR1 is SGHRS, CDR2 YFSETQ. The CDR3 is 14 residues long. V lost 3 bases, J lost 2 bases, and 11 bases lay in between. The sample in question was CD4+ or CD8+ T cells sorted from blood, obtained in a trial of the OX40 agonist ivuxolimab. The chain employs TRBV5-1 and TRBJ1-2; tentative D call: TRBD1 (5 bases). The receptor was derived from an adult with an advanced solid tumor such as melanoma, head and neck, liver or kidney cancer. CDR3 DNA: TGCGCCAGCAGCTCGACGGGACCGAACTATGGCTACACCTTC. It yields the protein CASSSTGPNYGYTF. The entire variable domain, with the rest obtained from reference TRBV5-1 and TRBJ1-2, is as follows: KAGVTQTPRYLIKTRGQQVTLSCSPISGHRSVSWYQQTPGQGLQFLFEYFSETQRNKGNFPGRFSGRQFSNSRSEMNVSTLELGDSALYLCASSSTGPNYGYTFGSGTRLTVV.